This TCR beta chain was recovered during a study of CD8 T cells in Susac syndrome. CDR1 is SQVTM and CDR2 is ANQGSEA in the germline V gene. The CDR3 totals 13 residues. V lost 4 bases and J 0 bases, leaving 9 bases between the germline ends. Random hexamers were used to reverse transcribe the RNA input (about 0.5 to 1 ug). TCRdb passed the immunoSEQ multiplex PCR reads through MiXCR, listing each CDR3 protein once. Among about 180,000 distinct CDR3 sequences, approximately 94% were seen once, and the ten largest hold approximately 0.1%. The genes are TRBV29-1 and TRBJ1-1; D is ambiguous. Input material: CD4+ T cells from PBMCs. This TCR was recovered from a human donor with multiple sclerosis. CDR3 bases: TGCAGCGTTGTTCAACAGTTGAACACTGAAGCTTTCTTT. Translating gives CSVVQQLNTEAFF.